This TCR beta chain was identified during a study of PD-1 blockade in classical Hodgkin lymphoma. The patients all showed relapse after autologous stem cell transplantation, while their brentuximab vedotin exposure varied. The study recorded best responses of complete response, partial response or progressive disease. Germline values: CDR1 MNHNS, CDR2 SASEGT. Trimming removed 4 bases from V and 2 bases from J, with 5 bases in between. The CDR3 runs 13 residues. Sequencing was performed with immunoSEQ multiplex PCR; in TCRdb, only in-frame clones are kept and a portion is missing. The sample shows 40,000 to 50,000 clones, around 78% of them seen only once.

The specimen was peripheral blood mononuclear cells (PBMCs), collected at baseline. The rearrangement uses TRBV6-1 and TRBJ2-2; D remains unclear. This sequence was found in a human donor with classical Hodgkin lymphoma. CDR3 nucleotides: TGTGCCAGCAGTGTACACAACACCGGGGAGCTGTTTTTT. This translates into CASSVHNTGELFF.